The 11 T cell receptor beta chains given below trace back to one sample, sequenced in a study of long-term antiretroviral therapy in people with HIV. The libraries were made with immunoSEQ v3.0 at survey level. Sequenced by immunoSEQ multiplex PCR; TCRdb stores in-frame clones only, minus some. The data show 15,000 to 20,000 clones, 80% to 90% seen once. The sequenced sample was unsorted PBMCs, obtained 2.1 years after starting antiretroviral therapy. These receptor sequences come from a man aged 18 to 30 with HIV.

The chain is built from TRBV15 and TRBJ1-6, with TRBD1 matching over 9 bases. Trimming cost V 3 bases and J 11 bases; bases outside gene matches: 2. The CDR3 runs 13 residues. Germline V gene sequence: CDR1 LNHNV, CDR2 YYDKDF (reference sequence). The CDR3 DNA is TGTGCCACCAGCAGGGACAGGGGAGCACCCCTCCACTTT. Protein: CATSRDRGAPLHF.

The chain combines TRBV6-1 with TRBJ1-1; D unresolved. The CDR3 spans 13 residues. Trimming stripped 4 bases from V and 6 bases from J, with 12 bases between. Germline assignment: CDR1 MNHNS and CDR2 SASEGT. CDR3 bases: TGTGCCAGCAGTGCGAGGGTGTTATCTGAAGCTTTCTTT. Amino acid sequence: CASSARVLSEAFF.

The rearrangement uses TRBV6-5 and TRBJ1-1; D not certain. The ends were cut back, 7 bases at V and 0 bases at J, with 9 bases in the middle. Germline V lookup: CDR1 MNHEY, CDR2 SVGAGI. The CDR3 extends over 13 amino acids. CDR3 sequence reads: CASTDGLNTEAFF. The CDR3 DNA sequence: TGTGCCAGCACCGACGGTCTGAACACTGAAGCTTTCTTT.

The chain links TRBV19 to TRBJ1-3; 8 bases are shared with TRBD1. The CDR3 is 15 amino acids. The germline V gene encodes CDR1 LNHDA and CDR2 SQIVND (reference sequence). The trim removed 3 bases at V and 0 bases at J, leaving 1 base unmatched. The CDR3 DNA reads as TGTGCCAGTAGTATCCAGGGGGCCTCTGGAAACACCATATATTTT. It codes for CASSIQGASGNTIYF.

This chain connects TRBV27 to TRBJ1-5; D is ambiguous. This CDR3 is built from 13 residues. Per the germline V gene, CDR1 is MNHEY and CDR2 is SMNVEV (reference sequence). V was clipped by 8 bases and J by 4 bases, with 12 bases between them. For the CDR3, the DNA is TGTGCCAGCGGGGTGAGGGCTAATCAGCCCCAGCATTTT. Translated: CASGVRANQPQHF.

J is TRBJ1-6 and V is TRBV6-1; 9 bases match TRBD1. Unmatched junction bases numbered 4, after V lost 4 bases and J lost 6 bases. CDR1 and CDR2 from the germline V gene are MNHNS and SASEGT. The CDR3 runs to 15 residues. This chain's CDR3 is CASSVQGASNSPLHF. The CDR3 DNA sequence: TGTGCCAGCAGTGTACAGGGGGCTTCTAATTCACCCCTCCACTTT.

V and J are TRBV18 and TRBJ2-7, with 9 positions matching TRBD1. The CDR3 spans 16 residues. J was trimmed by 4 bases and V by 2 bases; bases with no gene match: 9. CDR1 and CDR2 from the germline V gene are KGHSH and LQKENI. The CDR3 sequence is CASSPEVGTGTYEQYF. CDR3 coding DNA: TGTGCCAGCTCACCAGAAGTCGGGACAGGGACGTACGAGCAGTACTTC.

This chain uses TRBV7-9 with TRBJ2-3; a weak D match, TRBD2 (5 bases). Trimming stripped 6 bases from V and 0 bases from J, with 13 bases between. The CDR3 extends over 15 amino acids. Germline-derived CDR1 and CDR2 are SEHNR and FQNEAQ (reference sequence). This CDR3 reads CASRAGVASTDTQYF. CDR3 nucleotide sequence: TGTGCCAGCAGGGCCGGGGTGGCCAGCACAGATACGCAGTATTTT. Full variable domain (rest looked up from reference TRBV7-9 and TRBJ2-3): DTGVSQNPRHKITKRGQNVTFRCDPISEHNRLYWYRQTLGQGPEFLTYFQNEAQLEKSRLLSDRFSAERPKGSFSTLEIQRTEQGDSAMYLCASRAGVASTDTQYFGPGTRLTVL.

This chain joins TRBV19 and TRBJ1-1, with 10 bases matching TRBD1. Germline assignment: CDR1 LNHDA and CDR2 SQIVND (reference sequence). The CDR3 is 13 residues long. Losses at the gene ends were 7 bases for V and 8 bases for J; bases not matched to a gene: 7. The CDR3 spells CASTGDRGKEAFF. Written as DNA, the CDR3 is TGTGCCAGTACTGGGGACAGGGGAAAGGAAGCTTTCTTT.

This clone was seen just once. The DNA for the CDR3 is TGTGCCAGCAGCGACAGGGCAGGGGGTCCTCCCGGGGCTCAGCCCCAGCATTTT. Residues: CASSDRAGGPPGAQPQHF. V usage is TRBV9 and J usage is TRBJ1-5; TRBD1 matches 7 bases. Germline assignment: CDR1 SGDLS and CDR2 YYNGEE. The CDR3 covers 18 residues. After removal of 3 bases from V and 6 bases from J, the junction contained 18 bases not matched to a gene.

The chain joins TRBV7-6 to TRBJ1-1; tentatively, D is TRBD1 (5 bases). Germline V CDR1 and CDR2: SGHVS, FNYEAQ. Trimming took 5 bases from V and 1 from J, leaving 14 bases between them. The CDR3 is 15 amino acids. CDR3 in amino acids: CASSAARDRNTEAFF. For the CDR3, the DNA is TGTGCCAGCAGCGCCGCCCGTGACAGGAACACTGAAGCTTTCTTT. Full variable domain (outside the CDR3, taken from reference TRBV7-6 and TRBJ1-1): GAGVSQSPRYKVTKRGQDVALRCDPISGHVSLYWYRQALGQGPEFLTYFNYEAQQDKSGLPNDRFSAERPEGSISTLTIQRTEQRDSAMYRCASSAARDRNTEAFFGQGTRLTVV.